The subject of this entry is one T cell receptor beta chain. As yet, its antigen is unknown. This sample stems from a study of OX40 agonist ivuxolimab in advanced cancers. Findings and limits, study-wide: CD8+ T cells were the subset that, on average, had more expanded clones than CD4+.

The repertoire was sequenced with immunoSEQ multiplex PCR; TCRdb's copy has only in-frame clones and lacks some. The repertoire holds tens of thousands of clones, with more than 65% as singletons. The sample consisted of CD4+ or CD8+ T cells sorted from blood, taken in a trial of the OX40 agonist ivuxolimab. The TCR was taken from an adult with an advanced solid tumor such as melanoma, head and neck, liver or kidney cancer.

CDR3 in amino acids: CAISESSQGANYGYTF. For the CDR3, the DNA is TGTGCCATCAGTGAGTCGAGTCAGGGGGCTAACTATGGCTACACCTTC. The rearrangement uses TRBV10-3 and TRBJ1-2; 7 positions agree with TRBD1. Trimming removed 0 bases from V and 0 bases from J; junction bases left unmatched: 4. CDR1 and CDR2 (germline): ENHRY, SYGVKD. The CDR3 has 16 amino acids.